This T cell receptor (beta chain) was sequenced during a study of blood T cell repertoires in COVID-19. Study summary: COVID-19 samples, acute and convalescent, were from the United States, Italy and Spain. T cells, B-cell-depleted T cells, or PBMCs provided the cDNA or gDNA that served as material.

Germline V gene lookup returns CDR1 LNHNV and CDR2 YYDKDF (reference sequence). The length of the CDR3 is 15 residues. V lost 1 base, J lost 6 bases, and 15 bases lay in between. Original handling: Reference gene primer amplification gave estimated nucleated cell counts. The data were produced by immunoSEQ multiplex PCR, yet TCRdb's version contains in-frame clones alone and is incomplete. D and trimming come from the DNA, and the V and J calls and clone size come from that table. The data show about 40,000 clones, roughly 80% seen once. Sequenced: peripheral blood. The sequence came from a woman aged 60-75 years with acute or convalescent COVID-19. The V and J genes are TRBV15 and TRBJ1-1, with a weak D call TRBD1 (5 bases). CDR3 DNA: TGTGCCACCAGCAGAGTATCAAGGGCAGGGTCTGAAGCTTTCTTT. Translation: CATSRVSRAGSEAFF.